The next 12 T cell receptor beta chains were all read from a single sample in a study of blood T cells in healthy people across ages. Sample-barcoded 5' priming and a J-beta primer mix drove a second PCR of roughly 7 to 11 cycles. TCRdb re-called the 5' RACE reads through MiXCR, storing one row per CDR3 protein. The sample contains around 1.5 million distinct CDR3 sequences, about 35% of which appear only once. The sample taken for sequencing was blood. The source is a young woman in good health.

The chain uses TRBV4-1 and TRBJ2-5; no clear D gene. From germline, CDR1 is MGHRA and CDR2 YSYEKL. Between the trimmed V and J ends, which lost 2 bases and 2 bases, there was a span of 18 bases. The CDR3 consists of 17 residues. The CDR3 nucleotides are TGCGCCAGCAGCCAATGGATTGTTTCGCGGCGGCAAGAGACCCAGTACTTC. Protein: CASSQWIVSRRQETQYF.

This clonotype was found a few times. In DNA form, the CDR3 reads TGCAGCGTCTTAGTAGTTGGCGAGCAGTACTTC. Residues: CSVLVVGEQYF. J is TRBJ2-7 and V is TRBV29-1, with no clear D. The V and J ends lost 6 bases and 6 bases respectively, with 12 bases between them. CDR1 is SQVTM and CDR2 is ANQGSEA in the germline V gene. The CDR3 consists of 11 residues.

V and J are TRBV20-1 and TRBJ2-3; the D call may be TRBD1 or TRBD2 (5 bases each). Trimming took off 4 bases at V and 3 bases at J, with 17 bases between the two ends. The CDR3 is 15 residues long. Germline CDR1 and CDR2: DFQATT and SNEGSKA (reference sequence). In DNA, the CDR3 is TGCAGTGCTAAGATGCCGGGACGGAAGACAGATACGCAGTATTTT. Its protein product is CSAKMPGRKTDTQYF.

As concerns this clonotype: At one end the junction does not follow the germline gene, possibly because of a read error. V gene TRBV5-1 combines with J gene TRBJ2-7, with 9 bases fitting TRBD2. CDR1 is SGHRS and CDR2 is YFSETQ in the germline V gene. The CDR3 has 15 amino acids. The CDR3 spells CASRLWFSGSNEQYF. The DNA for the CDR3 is TGCGCCAGCCGCTTGTGGTTTAGCGGGAGCAACGAGCAGTACTTC.

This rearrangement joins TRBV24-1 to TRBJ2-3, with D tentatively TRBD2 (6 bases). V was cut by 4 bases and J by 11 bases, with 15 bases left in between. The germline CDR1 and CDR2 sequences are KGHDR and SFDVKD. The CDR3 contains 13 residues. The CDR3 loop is CATSEGGRSEQYF. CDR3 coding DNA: TGTGCCACCAGTGAGGGGGGTCGATCGGAGCAGTATTTT.

This CDR3 is CSARKGGPTDTQYF. DNA for the CDR3: TGCAGTGCTAGGAAAGGGGGTCCGACAGATACGCAGTATTTT. The chain employs TRBV20-1 and TRBJ2-3, with a possible D match to TRBD1 (6 bases). The CDR3 length is 14 residues. The V gene's germline CDR1 is DFQATT and CDR2 SNEGSKA (reference sequence). Trimming took off 3 bases at V and 3 bases at J, with 13 bases between the two ends.

CDR3: CASSHLTGGGYTF. The CDR3 nucleotides are TGTGCCAGCAGCCACCTGACAGGGGGTGGCTACACCTTC. The chain couples TRBV3-1 to TRBJ1-2; the match to TRBD1 covers 9 bases. CDR3 size: 13 residues. V trimming: 3 bases; J trimming: 7 bases; junction bases outside the gene matches: 3. Looked up from germline, CDR1 is LGHDT and CDR2 is YNNKEL (reference sequence).

The CDR3 nucleotides read TGTGCCAGCAGCCAAGATGGGACCGGGGGAGAGACCCAGTACTTC. Its protein is CASSQDGTGGETQYF. The chain uses TRBV3-1 and TRBJ2-5, with D possibly TRBD2 on 6 matching bases. Trimming took 0 bases from V and 4 from J, leaving 12 bases between them. The CDR3 runs to 15 residues. CDR1 is LGHDT and CDR2 is YNNKEL in the germline V gene (reference sequence).

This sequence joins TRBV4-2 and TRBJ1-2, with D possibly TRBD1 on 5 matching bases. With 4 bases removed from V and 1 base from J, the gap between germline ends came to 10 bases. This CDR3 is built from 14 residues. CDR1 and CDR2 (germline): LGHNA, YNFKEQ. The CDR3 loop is CASSPRGDNYGYTF. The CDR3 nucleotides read TGTGCCAGCAGCCCCCGAGGGGATAACTATGGCTACACCTTC.

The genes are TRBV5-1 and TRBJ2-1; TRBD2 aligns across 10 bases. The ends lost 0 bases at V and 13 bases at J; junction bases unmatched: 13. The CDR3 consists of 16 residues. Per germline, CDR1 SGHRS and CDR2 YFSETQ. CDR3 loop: CASSLEASGGQNSQFF. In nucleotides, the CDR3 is TGCGCCAGCAGCTTGGAGGCTAGCGGGGGCCAGAATTCACAGTTCTTC.

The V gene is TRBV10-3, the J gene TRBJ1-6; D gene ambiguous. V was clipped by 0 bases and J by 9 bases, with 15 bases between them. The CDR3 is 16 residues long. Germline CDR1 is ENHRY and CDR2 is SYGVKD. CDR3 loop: CAISESPAGEGSPLHF. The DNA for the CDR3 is TGTGCCATCAGTGAGTCGCCCGCCGGGGAGGGTTCACCCCTCCACTTT.

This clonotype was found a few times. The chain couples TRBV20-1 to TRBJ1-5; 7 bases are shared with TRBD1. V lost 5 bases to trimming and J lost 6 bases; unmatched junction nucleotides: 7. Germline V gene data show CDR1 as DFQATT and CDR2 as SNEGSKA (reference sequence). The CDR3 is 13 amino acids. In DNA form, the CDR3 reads TGCAGTGCTTGCCCCAGGGGGGGTCAGCCCCAGCATTTT. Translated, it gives CSACPRGGQPQHF.